The rows below give T cell receptor beta chains drawn from one sample of a study of blood T cells in healthy people across ages. TCRdb itself ran the 5' RACE reads through MiXCR, one entry per CDR3 protein. The sample holds over 1,500,000 distinct CDR3 sequences, 40% to 55% seen once. What was sequenced was blood. The receptors come from a middle-aged woman in good health. Each CDR3 is given with its conserved first and last residue. Fields, in order: V gene, D gene, J gene, clone size, CDR3 DNA, CDR3 protein. D genes are given only for firm matches. Some rows mark clone size as missing; the rest say once, few, many or name a class of expanded clone.

TRBV4-2	TRBD2	TRBJ2-1	.	TGTGCCAGCAGCCAAGGTCGGGCGGGGGACAATGAGCAGTTCTTC	CASSQGRAGDNEQFF
TRBV27	.	TRBJ1-5	.	TGTGCCAGCAGCCCCACGCGTAGCAATCAGCCCCAGCATTTT	CASSPTRSNQPQHF
TRBV18	TRBD2	TRBJ2-5	.	TGTGCCAGCTCATCTCCGGTTCTAGCGGGCGGGCAGTACTTC	CASSSPVLAGGQYF
TRBV29-1	.	TRBJ2-3	.	TGCAGCGTGCAAAAAGCGATATACACAGATACGCAGTATTTT	CSVQKAIYTDTQYF
TRBV15	TRBD1	TRBJ1-5	.	TGTGCCACCAGCCCGGACAGGCTTTGGCAGCCCCAGCATTTT	CATSPDRLWQPQHF
TRBV20-1	.	TRBJ2-1	.	TGCAGTGCTCACGATCGCCCAAGGCTTGGTGAGCAGTTCTTC	CSAHDRPRLGEQFF
TRBV6-2/TRBV6-3	TRBD1	TRBJ1-5	once	TGTGCCAGCAGCCACCCCAGGGACAGGGGCAGGGGCAATCAGCCCCAGCATTTT	CASSHPRDRGRGNQPQHF
TRBV12-3/TRBV12-4	TRBD1	TRBJ2-1	.	TGTGCCAGCAGCTCCCAGGACAGGGTCGATGAGCAGTTCTTC	CASSSQDRVDEQFF
TRBV2	TRBD2	TRBJ2-7	.	TGTGCCAGCAGCCAGCGGGGGGGACCCTCCTCCTACAATGAGCAGTACTTC	CASSQRGGPSSYNEQYF
TRBV7-2	.	TRBJ2-3	few	TGTGCCAGCAGCTTCATGGGGACGCAGTATTTT	CASSFMGTQYF
TRBV20-1	TRBD1	TRBJ2-1	.	TGCAGTGCTAGTCTGCCAGGGGGCTACAATGAGCAGTTCTTC	CSASLPGGYNEQFF
TRBV27	TRBD1	TRBJ2-3	.	TGTGCCAGCAGTTTTCCGGGACAGAAAGATACGCAGTATTTT	CASSFPGQKDTQYF
TRBV12-5	TRBD1	TRBJ2-3	.	TGTGCTAGTGGTTTGGTACTTAGGGACAGGGGGCCTGATACGCAGTATTTT	CASGLVLRDRGPDTQYF
TRBV20-1	.	TRBJ2-5	.	TGCAGTGCCCGAAGCGGATTGGGCGGGGTTGGTGAGACCCAGTACTTC	CSARSGLGGVGETQYF
TRBV6-5	TRBD1	TRBJ1-2	few	TGTGCCAGCAGCGTCGGGACAGCGACCTATGGCTACACCTTC	CASSVGTATYGYTF
TRBV20-1	TRBD2	TRBJ2-5	few	TGCAGTGCTGGCCGGGGACTAGCGGGAACCCAAGAGACCCAGTACTTC	CSAGRGLAGTQETQYF
TRBV28	.	TRBJ2-5	.	TGTGCCAGCAGTTTCTACTTGGGGTCCCAAGAGACCCAGTACTTC	CASSFYLGSQETQYF
TRBV20-1	TRBD2	TRBJ2-3	once	TGCAGTGCTAAAAGCGGGGGGACAGATACGCAGTATTTT	CSAKSGGTDTQYF
TRBV20-1	.	TRBJ2-2	.	TGCAGTGCCCAAGACGGATACGGGGAGCTGTTTTTT	CSAQDGYGELFF
TRBV20-1	.	TRBJ2-5	few	TGCAGTGCTCCCCGGGGTTCTAAAGAGACCCAGTACTTC	CSAPRGSKETQYF
TRBV3-1	.	TRBJ1-2	.	TGTGCCAGCAGCAGGGTCTTCCATTATGGCTACACCTTC	CASSRVFHYGYTF
TRBV7-2	.	TRBJ1-2	few	TGTGCCAGCAGCTTATTTCCCAGGAATGGCTACACCTTC	CASSLFPRNGYTF
TRBV7-2	.	TRBJ2-7	once	TGTGCCAGCAGCTTTGCGACAGGCCTCTCCTACGAGCAGTACTTC	CASSFATGLSYEQYF
TRBV29-1	.	TRBJ2-1	.	TGCAGCGTTGGTGTGGGGGCCAGGAGAGGTGAGCAGTTCTTC	CSVGVGARRGEQFF
TRBV7-2	.	TRBJ2-5	many	TGTGCCAGCAGCCGTCTATTAGAGACCCAGTACTTC	CASSRLLETQYF
TRBV7-9	.	TRBJ2-1	.	TGTGCCAGCAGCTTAGGAAGTTTTGTGGACGAGCAGTTCTTC	CASSLGSFVDEQFF
TRBV28	.	TRBJ2-3	.	TGTGCCAGCACTCTTATCCTCACAGATACGCAGTATTTT	CASTLILTDTQYF
TRBV6-5	.	TRBJ1-5	.	TGTGCCTCGGGGGTTTATCAGCCCCAGCATTTT	CASGVYQPQHF
TRBV5-1	.	TRBJ1-2	.	TGCGCCAGCAGCTTGGGTTCAGGACTCGACTATGGCTACACCTTC	CASSLGSGLDYGYTF
TRBV7-8	.	TRBJ2-5	.	TGTGCCAGCAGCTACCGTTCCCGGGGCGACCAAGAGACCCAGTACTTC	CASSYRSRGDQETQYF
TRBV20-1	.	TRBJ2-7	.	TGCAGTGGGTCGGTGACCTACGAGCAGTACTTC	CSGSVTYEQYF
TRBV7-2	.	TRBJ2-5	few	TGTGCCAGCAGCTTAGGAAATATGGTGGAGACCCAGTACTTC	CASSLGNMVETQYF
TRBV27	TRBD1	TRBJ1-4	.	TGTGCCAGCAGTCCACAGGGGTTTGGTGAAAAACTGTTTTTT	CASSPQGFGEKLFF
TRBV6-2/TRBV6-3	TRBD1	TRBJ2-2	once	TGTGCCAGTGTGGGACAGGGGTTCACCGGGGAGCTGTTTTTT	CASVGQGFTGELFF
TRBV20-1	.	TRBJ2-3	few	TGCAGTGCTAGGAAGGACTCGCGCCGGACAGATACGCAGTATTTT	CSARKDSRRTDTQYF
TRBV28	.	TRBJ2-7	few	TGTGCCAGCACCTTCACTGGGGAGCAGTACTTC	CASTFTGEQYF
TRBV6-6	.	TRBJ1-5	.	TGTGCCAGCAGGCTACAGGGCGGCAATCAGCCCCAGCATTTT	CASRLQGGNQPQHF
TRBV4-1	.	TRBJ2-6	.	TGCGCCAGCAGCCAGGTTGCGTTCGTGGGGACTGGGGCCAACGTCCTGACTTTC	CASSQVAFVGTGANVLTF
TRBV4-1	.	TRBJ2-3	.	TGCGCCAGCAGTTGGGAAGAGAGCCAGGGCACAGATACGCAGTATTTT	CASSWEESQGTDTQYF
TRBV18	.	TRBJ2-1	.	TGTGCCAGCTCACCACCGGGCGTGGGAGACAATGAGCAGTTCTTC	CASSPPGVGDNEQFF
TRBV6-2/TRBV6-3	TRBD1	TRBJ2-7	few	TGTGCCAGCAGCCAGACGACGACAGGGGCCTACGAGCAGTACTTC	CASSQTTTGAYEQYF